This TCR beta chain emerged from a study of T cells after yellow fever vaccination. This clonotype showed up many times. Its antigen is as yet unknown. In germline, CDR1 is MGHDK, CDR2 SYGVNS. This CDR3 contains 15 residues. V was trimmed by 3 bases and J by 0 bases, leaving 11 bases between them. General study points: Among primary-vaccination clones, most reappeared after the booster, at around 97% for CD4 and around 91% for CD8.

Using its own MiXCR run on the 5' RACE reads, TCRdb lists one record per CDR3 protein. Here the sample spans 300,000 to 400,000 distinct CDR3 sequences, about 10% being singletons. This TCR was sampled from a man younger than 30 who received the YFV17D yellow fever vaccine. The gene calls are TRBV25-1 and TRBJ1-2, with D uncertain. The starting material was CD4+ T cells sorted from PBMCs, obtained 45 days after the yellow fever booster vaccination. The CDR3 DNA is TGTGCCAGCAGTGAGGCAGGCGGAGCTAACTATGGCTACACCTTC. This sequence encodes CASSEAGGANYGYTF.